This T cell receptor (beta chain) was obtained from a study of OX40 agonist ivuxolimab in advanced cancers. From germline, CDR1 is MNHNS and CDR2 SASEGT. Trimming stripped 4 bases from V and 5 bases from J, with 11 bases between. The CDR3 sequence is 14 residues long. Measured with immunoSEQ multiplex PCR; TCRdb has only the in-frame clones, and not every one. The sample lists tens of thousands of clones; roughly four fifths were seen once. The sample here was CD4+ or CD8+ T cells sorted from blood, taken in a trial of the OX40 agonist ivuxolimab. This receptor was taken from an adult with an advanced solid tumor such as melanoma, head and neck, liver or kidney cancer. The chain carries TRBV6-1 and TRBJ1-4; D call uncertain. CDR3 coding DNA: TGTGCCAGCAGTGTAAAGGGAGCGAATGAAAAACTGTTTTTT. This encodes CASSVKGANEKLFF.